Following are 21 T cell receptor beta chains from one sample sequenced in a study of T cell repertoires in cytomegalovirus infection. MiXCR, run by TCRdb on the reads, gives a single entry per CDR3 protein. This repertoire shows about 450,000 distinct CDR3 sequences, 30% to 40% found once; its top ten account for approximately 14%. Sequencing was carried out using PBMCs. These receptors originate from a human donor in good health (CMV status not recorded). Some clones in this sample may be carry-over from other donors' samples.

The sample holds a few counts of this clonotype. The chain combines TRBV6-5 with TRBJ1-1; D remains ambiguous. V lost 2 bases, J lost 0 bases, and 7 bases lay in between. The CDR3 has 14 residues. Looked up from germline, CDR1 is MNHEY and CDR2 is SVGAGI. The CDR3 region has the DNA TGTGCCAGCAGTTACACGGTTATGAACACTGAAGCTTTCTTT. This gives the protein CASSYTVMNTEAFF.

In regard to this clonotype: Without the conserved terminal phenylalanine or tryptophan, this CDR3 likely stems from a read error. The CDR3 region is CASSISVFSNYGYTL. The CDR3 DNA sequence: TGTGCCAGTAGTATTTCAGTTTTCTCCAACTATGGCTACACCTTA. The chain joins TRBV19 to TRBJ1-2; the D is unclear. Per germline, CDR1 LNHDA and CDR2 SQIVND (reference sequence). This CDR3 is built from 15 residues. Trimming stripped 3 bases from V and 2 bases from J, with 13 bases between.

Note on this clonotype: Since no conserved phenylalanine or tryptophan closes the CDR3, a read error is the likely cause. The V call is TRBV19, the J call TRBJ1-1; possibly TRBD1 for D (6 bases). CDR3 length equals 16 residues. Per germline, CDR1 LNHDA and CDR2 SQIVND (reference sequence). The CDR3 DNA reads as TGTGCCAGCAGTACCAGGGGACTTGGTGTGAACACTGAAGCTTTCTGT. It encodes CASSTRGLGVNTEAFC.

This clonotype appeared once. The V gene is TRBV20-1, the J gene TRBJ2-1; 8 nucleotides agree with TRBD2. The trim removed 5 bases at V and 3 bases at J, leaving 6 bases unmatched. The germline V gene has CDR1 DFQATT and CDR2 SNEGSKA (reference sequence). The CDR3 extends over 14 amino acids. The CDR3: CSAFSGGRYNEQFF. CDR3 DNA sequence: TGCAGTGCTTTCAGCGGGGGCCGCTACAATGAGCAGTTCTTC.

This clonotype was counted at least ten times. The J gene is TRBJ2-7, the V gene TRBV7-8; D might be TRBD2 (7 bases). V lost 6 bases and J lost 0, with 18 bases in between. The CDR3 runs to 16 residues. Germline CDR1 is SGHVS and CDR2 is FQNEAQ. The CDR3 DNA follows: TGTGCCAGCAGGGTAGGGGGGGCAGGGAGCTCCTACGAGCAGTACTTC. Its translation: CASRVGGAGSSYEQYF.

The chain links TRBV12-3 or TRBV12-4 to TRBJ2-3, with 8 bases identical to TRBD2. V trimming: 7 bases; J trimming: 8 bases; junction bases outside the gene matches: 2. The CDR3 runs 11 residues. CDR3 in DNA: TGTGCCAGCAACCGGGGGGGTACGCAGTATTTT. It translates to CASNRGGTQYF.

Regarding this clonotype: A much bigger clone sits one base away, suggesting this may be a read error. This chain connects TRBV12-3 or TRBV12-4 to TRBJ2-7; no definite D call. CDR3 length equals 15 residues. CDR3: CASSPPQDGPYEKYF. The CDR3 DNA follows: TGTGCCAGCAGTCCGCCCCAGGACGGTCCCTACGAGAAGTACTTC.

This clonotype was counted a few times. This sequence joins TRBV10-1 and TRBJ2-6; D is uncertain. V gave up 3 bases and J gave up 4 bases, with 16 bases separating them. This CDR3 is built from 17 residues. Germline V gene lookup returns CDR1 WNHNN and CDR2 SYGVQD (reference sequence). CDR3 loop: CASSDSSTTGGANVLTF. As DNA, the CDR3 is TGCGCCAGCAGTGATTCGTCCACCACTGGGGGGGCCAACGTCCTGACTTTC.

Worth noting for this clonotype: An end of the junction does not agree with germline; a read error may underlie this. The chain combines TRBV7-2 with TRBJ1-5, with D possibly matching TRBD1 (6 bases). CDR1 and CDR2 from the germline V gene are SGHTA and FQGNSA. This CDR3 has 16 residues. Here the CDR3 reads CASSKQGVTLNQPQHW. The DNA of the CDR3 is TGTGCCAGCAGCAAACAGGGAGTGACCCTCAATCAGCCCCAGCATTGG.

The rearrangement links TRBV7-9 to TRBJ2-3, with D maybe TRBD1 (6 bases). Trimming removed 4 bases at V and 2 bases at J, with 16 bases between. The V gene's germline CDR1 is SEHNR and CDR2 FQNEAQ (reference sequence). This CDR3 spans 16 amino acids. The DNA of the CDR3 is TGTGCCAGCAGCTCTGGACAGCCCATAGCCACAGATACGCAGTATTTT. This gives the protein CASSSGQPIATDTQYF.

This clonotype was detected once. This chain uses TRBV11-2 with TRBJ2-7, with 7 bases aligning to TRBD2. Trimming cost V 1 base and J 6 bases; bases outside gene matches: 12. Germline values: CDR1 SGHAT, CDR2 FQNNGV. The CDR3 runs to 16 residues. The CDR3: CASSLVSGTNVGEQYF. In DNA form, the CDR3 reads TGTGCCAGCAGCTTAGTATCCGGGACTAACGTAGGCGAGCAGTACTTC.

Many counts were recorded for this clonotype. The rearrangement links TRBV7-9 to TRBJ1-5; D ambiguous. Per the germline V gene, CDR1 is SEHNR and CDR2 is FQNEAQ (reference sequence). This CDR3 region has 16 residues. The V end was cut by 1 base, the J end by 0 bases, with 10 bases between. The chain's CDR3 is CASSLEVGYSNQPQHF. The CDR3 DNA is TGTGCCAGCAGCTTAGAGGTGGGGTATAGCAATCAGCCCCAGCATTTT.

This chain links TRBV2 with TRBJ2-5; 8 bases are a match to TRBD2. Per germline, CDR1 SNHLY and CDR2 FYNNEI. The CDR3 has 13 amino acids. Trimming at V came to 4 bases and at J to 5 bases, leaving 3 bases not matched to a gene. The CDR3 region is CASSGGLVETQYF. In DNA, the CDR3 is TGTGCCAGCAGTGGGGGACTAGTCGAGACCCAGTACTTC.

This clonotype was recorded a few times. The chain recombines TRBV6-2 or TRBV6-3 with TRBJ2-7, with D possibly TRBD2 on 7 matching bases. Deletions cut 9 bases from V and 3 bases from J, with 15 bases between. Germline-derived CDR1 and CDR2 are MNHEY and SVGEGT. The CDR3 spans 13 residues. The CDR3 protein is CASGHREGYEQYF. Written as DNA, the CDR3 is TGTGCCAGTGGGCACAGGGAGGGCTACGAGCAGTACTTC.

The V and J genes are TRBV7-2 and TRBJ1-2; D perhaps matches TRBD1 (5 bases). V was cut by 2 bases and J by 2 bases, with 15 bases left in between. The CDR3 consists of 16 residues. Per the germline V gene, CDR1 is SGHTA and CDR2 is FQGNSA. CDR3 amino acids: CASSLPGSGDNYGYTF. CDR3 bases: TGTGCCAGCAGCTTACCGGGGAGTGGGGACAACTATGGCTACACCTTC.

V usage is TRBV19 and J usage is TRBJ1-1; TRBD1 agrees at 8 bases. Germline V CDR1 and CDR2: LNHDA, SQIVND (reference sequence). The CDR3 has 15 residues. V dropped 7 bases and J dropped 6; count of bases not matched to a gene: 13. DNA for the CDR3: TGTGCCAGTACTTTCGTCAGGGGGCGCGGCGCTGAAGCTTTCTTT. Translating gives CASTFVRGRGAEAFF. Drawing the rest from reference TRBV19 and TRBJ1-1, the complete variable domain is DGGITQSPKYLFRKEGQNVTLSCEQNLNHDAMYWYRQDPGQGLRLIYYSQIVNDFQKGDIAEGYSVSREKKESFPLTVTSAQKNPTAFYLCASTFVRGRGAEAFFGQGTRLTVV.

This clonotype occurred many times. This rearrangement joins TRBV7-2 to TRBJ2-3; D not resolved. The germline V gene encodes CDR1 SGHTA and CDR2 FQGNSA. The V and J ends lost 1 base and 0 bases respectively, with 11 bases between them. The length of the CDR3 is 16 residues. The CDR3 coding sequence is TGTGCCAGCAGCTTAGGCCGGGCGACGAGCACAGATACGCAGTATTTT. This translates into CASSLGRATSTDTQYF.

The chain joins TRBV6-2 or TRBV6-3 to TRBJ2-7; 9 bases fit TRBD2. Germline CDR1 and CDR2: MNHEY and SVGEGT. The trim removed 8 bases at V and 7 bases at J, leaving 9 bases unmatched. The CDR3 length is 13 residues. The CDR3: CASALSGGSEQYF. For the CDR3, the DNA is TGTGCCAGCGCCCTTAGCGGGGGATCGGAGCAGTACTTC.

Concerning this clonotype itself: This clone may be a read error of a much larger clone one base away. This chain uses TRBV6-1 with TRBJ1-5, with TRBD1 identical over 7 bases. CDR3 length: 16 amino acids. The germline V gene encodes CDR1 MNHNS and CDR2 SASEGT. CDR3 sequence reads: CANSDPHGQVNQPQHF. CDR3 sequence (DNA): TGTGCCAACAGTGACCCCCACGGACAGGTGAATCAGCCCCAGCATTTT.

The chain combines TRBV2 with TRBJ2-2; D may correspond to TRBD1 or TRBD2 (5 bases each). V shed 7 bases and J shed 4 bases, with 10 bases lying between them. Germline V lookup: CDR1 SNHLY, CDR2 FYNNEI. The CDR3 length is 13 residues. The CDR3 sequence is CASIRESTGELFF. The DNA of the CDR3 is TGTGCCAGCATCAGGGAGAGCACCGGGGAGCTGTTTTTT.

V usage is TRBV7-2 and J usage is TRBJ1-5; D remains ambiguous. V was clipped by 5 bases and J by 5 bases, with 10 bases between them. This CDR3 is 13 amino acids long. In germline, CDR1 is SGHTA, CDR2 FQGNSA. CDR3 sequence reads: CASSAFCDQPQHF. CDR3 in DNA: TGTGCCAGCAGCGCGTTTTGCGATCAGCCCCAGCATTTT.